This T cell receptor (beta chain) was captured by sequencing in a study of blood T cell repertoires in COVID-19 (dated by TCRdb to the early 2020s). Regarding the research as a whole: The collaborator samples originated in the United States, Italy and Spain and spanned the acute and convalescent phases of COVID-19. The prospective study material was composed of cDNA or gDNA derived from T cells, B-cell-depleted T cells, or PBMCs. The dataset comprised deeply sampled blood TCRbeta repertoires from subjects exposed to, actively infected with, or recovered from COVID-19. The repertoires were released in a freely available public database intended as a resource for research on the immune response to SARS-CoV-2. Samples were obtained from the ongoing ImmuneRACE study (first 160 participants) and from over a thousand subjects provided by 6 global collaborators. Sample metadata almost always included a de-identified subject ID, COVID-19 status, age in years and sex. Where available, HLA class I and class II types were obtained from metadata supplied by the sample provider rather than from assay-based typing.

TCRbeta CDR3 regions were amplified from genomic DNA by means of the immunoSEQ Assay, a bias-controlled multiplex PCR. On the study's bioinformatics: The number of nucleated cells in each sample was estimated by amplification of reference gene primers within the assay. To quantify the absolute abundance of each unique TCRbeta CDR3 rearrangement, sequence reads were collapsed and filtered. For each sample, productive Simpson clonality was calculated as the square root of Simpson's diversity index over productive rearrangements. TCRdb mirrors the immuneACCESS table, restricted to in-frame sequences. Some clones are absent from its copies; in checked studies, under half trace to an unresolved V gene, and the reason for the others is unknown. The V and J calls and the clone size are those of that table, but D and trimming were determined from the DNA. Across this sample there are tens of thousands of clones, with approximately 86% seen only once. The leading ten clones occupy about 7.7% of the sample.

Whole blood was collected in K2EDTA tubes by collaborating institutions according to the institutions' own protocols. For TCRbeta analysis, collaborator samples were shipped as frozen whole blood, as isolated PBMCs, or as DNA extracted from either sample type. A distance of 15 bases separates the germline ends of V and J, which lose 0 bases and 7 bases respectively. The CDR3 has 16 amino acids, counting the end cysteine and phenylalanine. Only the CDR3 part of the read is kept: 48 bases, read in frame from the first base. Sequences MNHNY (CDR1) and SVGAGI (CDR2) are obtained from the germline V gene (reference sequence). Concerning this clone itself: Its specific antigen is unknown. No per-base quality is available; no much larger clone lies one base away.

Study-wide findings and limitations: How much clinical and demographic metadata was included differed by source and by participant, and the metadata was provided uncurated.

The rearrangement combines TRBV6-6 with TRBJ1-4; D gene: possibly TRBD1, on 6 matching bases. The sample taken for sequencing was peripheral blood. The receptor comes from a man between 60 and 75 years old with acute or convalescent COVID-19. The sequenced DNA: TGTGCCAGCAGTTACTCTGGTGGGACATCTAGTGAAAAACTGTTTTTT. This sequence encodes CASSYSGGTSSEKLFF.